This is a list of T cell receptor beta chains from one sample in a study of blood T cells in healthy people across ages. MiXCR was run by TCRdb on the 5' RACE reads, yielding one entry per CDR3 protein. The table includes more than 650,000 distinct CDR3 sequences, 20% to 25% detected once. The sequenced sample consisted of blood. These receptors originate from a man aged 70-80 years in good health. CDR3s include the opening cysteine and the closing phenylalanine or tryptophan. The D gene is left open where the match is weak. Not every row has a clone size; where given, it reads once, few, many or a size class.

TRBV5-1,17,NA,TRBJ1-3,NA,TGCGCCAGCAGCCTTACAGTGGCGGGGATCTCTGGAAACACCATATATTTT,CASSLTVAGISGNTIYF
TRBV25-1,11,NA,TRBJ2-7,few,TGTGCCAGCCGACGCAGGGCCGAGCAGTACTTC,CASRRRAEQYF
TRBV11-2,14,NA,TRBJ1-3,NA,TGTGCCAGCAGCTTCGGCCGCGGTGGAAACACCATATATTTT,CASSFGRGGNTIYF
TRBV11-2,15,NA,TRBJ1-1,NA,TGTGCCAGCAGCTTTCGGGGGAATGAGGACACTGAAGCTTTCTTT,CASSFRGNEDTEAFF
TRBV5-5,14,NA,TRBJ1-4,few,TGTGCCAGCAGCTTGGACAGTACTAATGAAAAACTGTTTTTT,CASSLDSTNEKLFF
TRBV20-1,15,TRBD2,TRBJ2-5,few,TGCAGTGGAGGGTCTAGCGGGACCAGTCAAGAGACCCAGTACTTC,CSGGSSGTSQETQYF
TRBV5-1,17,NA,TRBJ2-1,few,TGCGCCAGCAGCTTGAAGGGCGCGTCCGGGCCGGTTTATGAGCAGTTCTTC,CASSLKGASGPVYEQFF
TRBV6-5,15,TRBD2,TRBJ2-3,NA,TGTGCCAGCAGGCGGACTAGCGGTCGCACAGATACGCAGTATTTT,CASRRTSGRTDTQYF
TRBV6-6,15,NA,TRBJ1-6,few,TGTGCCAGCAGTTACCGGGCAGGAGAAAATTCACCCCTCCACTTT,CASSYRAGENSPLHF
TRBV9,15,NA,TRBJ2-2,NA,TGTGCCAGCAGCGTAGGGGCGGCGGGTAGCCGGGAGCTGTTTTTT,CASSVGAAGSRELFF
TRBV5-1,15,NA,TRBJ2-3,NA,TGCGCCAGCAGCTTGCCGGGCGCTGGGGCAGATACGCAGTATTTT,CASSLPGAGADTQYF
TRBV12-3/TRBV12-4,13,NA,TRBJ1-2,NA,TGTGCCAGCAGTACCGGACTAGGCTATGGCTACGCCTTC,CASSTGLGYGYAF
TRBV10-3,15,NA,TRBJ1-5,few,TGTGCCACCCTACCGGAGGGGGGAGGCAATCAGCCCCAGCATTTT,CATLPEGGGNQPQHF
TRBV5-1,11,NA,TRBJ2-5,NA,TGCGCCAGCATGCTAGAAGAGACCCAGTACTTC,CASMLEETQYF
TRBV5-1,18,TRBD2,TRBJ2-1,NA,TGCGCCAGCAGCTTTTGGACTAGCGGGAATCCAAGGTACAATGAGCAGTTCTTC,CASSFWTSGNPRYNEQFF
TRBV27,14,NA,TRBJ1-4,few,TGTGCCAGCTGCCCGGGGGGAACTAATGAAAAACTGTTTTTT,CASCPGGTNEKLFF
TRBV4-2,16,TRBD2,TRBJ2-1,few,TGTGCCAGCAGCCAAGAATTAGCGGGGGGGTTGAATGAGCAGTTCTTC,CASSQELAGGLNEQFF
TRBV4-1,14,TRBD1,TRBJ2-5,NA,TGCGCCAGCCGAGCACCGGGACAGAAAGAGACCCAGTACTTC,CASRAPGQKETQYF
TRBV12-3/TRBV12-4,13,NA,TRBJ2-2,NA,TGTGCCAGCACTCCAAACAGGTCCGGGGAGCTGTTTTTT,CASTPNRSGELFF
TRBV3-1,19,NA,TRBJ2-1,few,TGTGCCAGCAGCCAAGTAGGGTTATTACAGGAAGGGTTTAAGCATGAGCAGTTCTTC,CASSQVGLLQEGFKHEQFF